One sample yielded the 3 T cell receptor beta chains listed below, sequenced in a study of regulatory T cells in long-lasting Graves disease. iRepertoire HTBI primers and Arm-PCR of CDR3 regions built TCR beta libraries. Each CDR3 protein gets one entry after TCRdb re-called the multiplex PCR reads with MiXCR. The sample contains approximately 300,000 distinct CDR3 sequences, 18% of which appear only once. Time point defined: newly diagnosed GD, antithyroid drugs for less than 3 months. Preparation of the TCR library used RNA extracted from PBMCs. The specimen was peripheral blood mononuclear cells (PBMCs), collected at new diagnosis, from a patient treated with antithyroid drugs. The receptors originated from a female donor with Graves disease.

In this sample, this clonotype turned up many times. The chain has TRBV6-5 and TRBJ2-1; possibly TRBD2 for D (5 bases). V was trimmed by 0 bases and J by 7 bases, leaving 13 bases between them. The CDR3 extends over 15 amino acids. From germline, CDR1 is MNHEY and CDR2 SVGAGI. DNA for the CDR3: TGTGCCAGCAGTTACTCAGGACTGGGGTCAAATGAGCAGTTCTTC. Residues: CASSYSGLGSNEQFF.

In the case of this clonotype: A much larger clone lies one base from this, so it may be a read error. The rearrangement links TRBV7-9 to TRBJ2-3, with 7 nucleotides matching TRBD2. From germline, CDR1 is SEHNR and CDR2 FQNEAQ (reference sequence). Germline trimming cut 4 bases from V and 4 bases from J; bases unmatched to any gene: 11. The CDR3 is 16 residues long. CDR3 bases: TGTGCCAGCAGCTACGGAGGAAGCGGGATGTCAGATACGCAGTATTTT. Protein product: CASSYGGSGMSDTQYF.

Many counts were recorded for this clonotype. V gene TRBV24-1 combines with J gene TRBJ2-7, with D unresolved. The germline gives CDR1 KGHDR, CDR2 SFDVKD. Deletions cut 9 bases from V and 5 bases from J, with 16 bases between. The CDR3 runs to 13 residues. This CDR3 reads CATRIDEDHEQYF. The CDR3 nucleotides are TGTGCCACCCGTATCGACGAAGACCACGAGCAGTACTTC.